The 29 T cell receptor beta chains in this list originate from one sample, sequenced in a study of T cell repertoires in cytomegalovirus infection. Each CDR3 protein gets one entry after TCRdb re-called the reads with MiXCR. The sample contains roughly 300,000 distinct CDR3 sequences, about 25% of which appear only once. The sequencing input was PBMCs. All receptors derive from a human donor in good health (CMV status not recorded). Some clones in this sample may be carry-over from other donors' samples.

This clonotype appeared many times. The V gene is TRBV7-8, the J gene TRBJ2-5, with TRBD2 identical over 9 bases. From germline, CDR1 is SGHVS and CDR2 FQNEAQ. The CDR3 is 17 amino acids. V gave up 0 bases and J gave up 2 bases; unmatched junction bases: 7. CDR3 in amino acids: CASSLAGSGRLQETQYF. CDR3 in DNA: TGTGCCAGCAGCTTAGCGGGTAGCGGGAGACTTCAAGAGACCCAGTACTTC.

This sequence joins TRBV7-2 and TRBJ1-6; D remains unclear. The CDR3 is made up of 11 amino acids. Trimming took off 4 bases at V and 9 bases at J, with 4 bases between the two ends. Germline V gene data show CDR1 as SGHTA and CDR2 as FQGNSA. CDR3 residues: CASSSSSPLHF. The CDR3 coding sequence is TGTGCCAGCAGCTCTAGTTCACCCCTCCACTTT.

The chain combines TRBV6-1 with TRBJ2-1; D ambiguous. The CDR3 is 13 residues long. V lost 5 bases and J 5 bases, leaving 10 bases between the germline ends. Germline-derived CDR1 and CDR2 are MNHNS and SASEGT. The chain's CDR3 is CASSYTVDNEQFF. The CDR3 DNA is TGTGCCAGCAGTTATACGGTCGACAATGAGCAGTTCTTC.

This CDR3 is CSAITHRGDGYTF. The CDR3 coding sequence is TGCAGTGCTATTACGCACAGGGGCGATGGCTACACCTTC. The chain recombines TRBV20-1 with TRBJ1-2; 7 bases are a match to TRBD1. The germline gives CDR1 DFQATT, CDR2 SNEGSKA (reference sequence). V lost 4 bases to trimming and J lost 6 bases; unmatched junction nucleotides: 8. This CDR3 has 13 residues.

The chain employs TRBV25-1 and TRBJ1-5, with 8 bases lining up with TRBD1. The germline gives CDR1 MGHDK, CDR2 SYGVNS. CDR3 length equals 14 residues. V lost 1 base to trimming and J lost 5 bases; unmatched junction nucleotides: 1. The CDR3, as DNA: TGTGCCAGCAGTGAATTACAGGGGGATCAGCCCCAGCATTTT. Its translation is CASSELQGDQPQHF.

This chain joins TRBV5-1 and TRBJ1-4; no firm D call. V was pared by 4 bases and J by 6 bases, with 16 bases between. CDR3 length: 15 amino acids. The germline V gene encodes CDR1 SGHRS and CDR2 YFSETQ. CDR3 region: CASSPLRLVDEKLFF. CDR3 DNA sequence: TGCGCCAGCAGCCCCCTGAGACTGGTCGATGAAAAACTGTTTTTT.

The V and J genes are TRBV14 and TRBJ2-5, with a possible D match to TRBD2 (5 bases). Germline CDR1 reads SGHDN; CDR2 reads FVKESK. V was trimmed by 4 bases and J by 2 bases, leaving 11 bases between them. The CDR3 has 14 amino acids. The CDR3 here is CASSPGLNQETQYF. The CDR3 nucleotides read TGTGCCAGCAGCCCAGGACTTAATCAAGAGACCCAGTACTTC.

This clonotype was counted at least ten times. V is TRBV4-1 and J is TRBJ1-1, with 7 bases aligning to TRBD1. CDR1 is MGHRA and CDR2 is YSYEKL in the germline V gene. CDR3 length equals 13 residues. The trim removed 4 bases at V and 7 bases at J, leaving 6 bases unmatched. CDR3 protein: CASSLDRAREAFF. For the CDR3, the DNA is TGCGCCAGCAGCCTCGACAGGGCCCGTGAAGCTTTCTTT.

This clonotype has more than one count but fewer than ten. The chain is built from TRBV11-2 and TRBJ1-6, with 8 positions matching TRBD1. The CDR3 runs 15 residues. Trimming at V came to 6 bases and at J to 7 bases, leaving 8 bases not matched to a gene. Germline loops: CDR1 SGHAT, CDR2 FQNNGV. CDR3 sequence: CASRNRGQENSPLHF. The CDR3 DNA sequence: TGTGCCAGCAGGAACAGGGGACAGGAAAATTCACCCCTCCACTTT. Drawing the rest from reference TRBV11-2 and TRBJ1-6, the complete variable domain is EAGVAQSPRYKIIEKRQSVAFWCNPISGHATLYWYQQILGQGPKLLIQFQNNGVVDDSQLPKDRFSAERLKGVDSTLKIQPAKLEDSAVYLCASRNRGQENSPLHFGNGTRLTVT.

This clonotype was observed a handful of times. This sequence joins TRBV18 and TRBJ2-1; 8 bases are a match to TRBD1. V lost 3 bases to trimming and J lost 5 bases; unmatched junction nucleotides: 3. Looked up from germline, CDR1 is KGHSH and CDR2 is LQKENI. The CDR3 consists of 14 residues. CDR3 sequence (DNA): TGTGCCAGCTCACCGGAGACAGGGGACAATGAGCAGTTCTTC. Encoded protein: CASSPETGDNEQFF.

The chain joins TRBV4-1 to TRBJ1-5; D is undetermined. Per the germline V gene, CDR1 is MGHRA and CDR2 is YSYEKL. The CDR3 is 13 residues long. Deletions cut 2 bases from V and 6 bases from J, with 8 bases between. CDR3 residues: CASSQPRVQPQHF. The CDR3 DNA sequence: TGCGCCAGCAGCCAACCTCGTGTTCAGCCCCAGCATTTT.

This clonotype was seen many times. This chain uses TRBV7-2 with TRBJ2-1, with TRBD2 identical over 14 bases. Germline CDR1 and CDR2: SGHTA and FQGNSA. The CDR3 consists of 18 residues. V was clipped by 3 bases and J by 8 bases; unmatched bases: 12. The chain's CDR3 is CASSFPRGGLAGGYEQFF. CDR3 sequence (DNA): TGTGCCAGCAGCTTCCCCCGAGGAGGACTAGCGGGAGGTTATGAGCAGTTCTTC.

The CDR3 DNA reads as TGCAGCGTTCTCCCCCTTCTGGGAGACTACGAGCAGTACTTC. Its protein product is CSVLPLLGDYEQYF. This chain connects TRBV29-1 to TRBJ2-7; D is perhaps TRBD2 (5 bases). The CDR3 length is 14 residues. Germline lookup yields CDR1 SQVTM and CDR2 ANQGSEA. Trimming took 5 bases from V and 3 from J, leaving 17 bases between them.

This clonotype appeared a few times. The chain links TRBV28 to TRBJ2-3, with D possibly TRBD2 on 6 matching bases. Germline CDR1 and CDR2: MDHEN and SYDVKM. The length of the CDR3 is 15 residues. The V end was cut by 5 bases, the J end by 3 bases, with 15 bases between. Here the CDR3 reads CASSTGLPLTDTQYF. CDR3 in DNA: TGTGCCAGCAGTACGGGACTCCCGCTAACAGATACGCAGTATTTT.

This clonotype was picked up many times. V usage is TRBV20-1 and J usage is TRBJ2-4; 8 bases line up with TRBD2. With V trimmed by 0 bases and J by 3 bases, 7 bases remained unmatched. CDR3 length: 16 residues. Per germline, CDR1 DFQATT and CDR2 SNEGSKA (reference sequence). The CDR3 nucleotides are TGCAGTGCTAGAGATCTGGAGCGGGGGTACAAAAACATTCAGTACTTC. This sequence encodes CSARDLERGYKNIQYF.

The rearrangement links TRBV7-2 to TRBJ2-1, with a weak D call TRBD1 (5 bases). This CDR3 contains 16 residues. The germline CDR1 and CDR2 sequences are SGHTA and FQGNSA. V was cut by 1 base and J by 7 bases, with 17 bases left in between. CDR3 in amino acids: CASSLDQLRGGNEQFF. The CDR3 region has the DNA TGTGCCAGCAGCTTAGATCAGCTTAGGGGTGGGAATGAGCAGTTCTTC.

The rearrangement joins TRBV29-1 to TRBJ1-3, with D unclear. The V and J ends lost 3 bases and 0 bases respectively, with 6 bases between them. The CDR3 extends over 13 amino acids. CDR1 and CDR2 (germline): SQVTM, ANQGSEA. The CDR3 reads CSVEIGSGNTIYF. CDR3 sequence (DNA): TGCAGCGTTGAGATAGGCTCTGGAAACACCATATATTTT.

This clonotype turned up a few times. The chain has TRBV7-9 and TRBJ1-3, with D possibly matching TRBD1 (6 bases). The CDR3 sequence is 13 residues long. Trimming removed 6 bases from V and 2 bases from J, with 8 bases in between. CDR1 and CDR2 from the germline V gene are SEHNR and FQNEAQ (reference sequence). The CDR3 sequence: CASRWTAGNTIYF. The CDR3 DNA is TGTGCCAGCAGATGGACAGCTGGAAACACCATATATTTT.

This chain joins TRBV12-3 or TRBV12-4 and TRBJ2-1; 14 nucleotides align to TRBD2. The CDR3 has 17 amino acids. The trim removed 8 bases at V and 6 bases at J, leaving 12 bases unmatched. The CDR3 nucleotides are TGTGCCAGCCCTCCCCCGGGACTAGCGGGAGTTAGCAATGAGCAGTTCTTC. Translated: CASPPPGLAGVSNEQFF.

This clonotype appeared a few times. The CDR3 sequence: CASSLLRGTQYF. CDR3 DNA: TGTGCCAGCAGCTTGTTACGGGGGACCCAGTACTTC. The chain has TRBV7-8 and TRBJ2-5; a weak D match, TRBD2 (5 bases). Trimming stripped 3 bases from V and 7 bases from J, with 9 bases between. This CDR3 contains 12 residues. Per germline, CDR1 SGHVS and CDR2 FQNEAQ.

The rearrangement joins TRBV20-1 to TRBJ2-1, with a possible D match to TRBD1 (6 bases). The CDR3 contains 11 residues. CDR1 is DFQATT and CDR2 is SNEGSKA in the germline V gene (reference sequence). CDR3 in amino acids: CSQTGYNEQFF. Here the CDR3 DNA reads TGCAGCCAGACAGGCTACAATGAGCAGTTCTTC.

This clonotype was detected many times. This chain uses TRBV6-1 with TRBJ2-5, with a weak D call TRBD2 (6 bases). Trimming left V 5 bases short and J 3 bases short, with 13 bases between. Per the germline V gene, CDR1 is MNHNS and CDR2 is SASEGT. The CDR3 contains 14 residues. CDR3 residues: CASSSWGVKETQYF. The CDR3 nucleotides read TGTGCCAGCAGTAGCTGGGGGGTGAAAGAGACCCAGTACTTC.

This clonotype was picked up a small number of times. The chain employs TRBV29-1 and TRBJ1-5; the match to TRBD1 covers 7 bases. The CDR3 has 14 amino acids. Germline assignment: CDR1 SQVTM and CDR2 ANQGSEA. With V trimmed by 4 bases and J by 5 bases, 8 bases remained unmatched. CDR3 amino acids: CSVGGGDRYQPQHF. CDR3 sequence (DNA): TGCAGCGTTGGAGGGGGGGACAGATATCAGCCCCAGCATTTT.

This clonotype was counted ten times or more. CDR3 nucleotide sequence: TGTGCCAGCAGCCCCTCGCGGTCACTGTACGAGCAGTACTTC. Translating gives CASSPSRSLYEQYF. This sequence joins TRBV7-2 and TRBJ2-7; D is uncertain. Trimming pared 5 bases from V and 4 bases from J, leaving 15 bases between. The CDR3 totals 14 residues. In germline, CDR1 is SGHTA, CDR2 FQGNSA.

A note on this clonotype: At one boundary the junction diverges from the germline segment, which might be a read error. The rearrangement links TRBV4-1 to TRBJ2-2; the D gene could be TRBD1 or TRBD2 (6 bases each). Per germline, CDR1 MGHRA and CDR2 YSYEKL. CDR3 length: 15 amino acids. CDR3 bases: TGTGCCAGCAGCCAAGAGGGGGGAGCCACCAGGGAGCTGTTTTTT. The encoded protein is CASSQEGGATRELFF.

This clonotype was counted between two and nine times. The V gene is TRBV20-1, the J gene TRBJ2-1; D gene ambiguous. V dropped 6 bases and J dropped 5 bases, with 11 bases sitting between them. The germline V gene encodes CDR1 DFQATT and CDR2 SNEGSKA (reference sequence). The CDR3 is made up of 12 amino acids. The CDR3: CSAPTSNNEQFF. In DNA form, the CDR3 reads TGCAGTGCCCCGACTTCTAACAATGAGCAGTTCTTC.

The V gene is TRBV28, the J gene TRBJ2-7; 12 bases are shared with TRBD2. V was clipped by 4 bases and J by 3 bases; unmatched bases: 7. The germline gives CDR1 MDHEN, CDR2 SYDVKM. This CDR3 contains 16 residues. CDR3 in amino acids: CASSYPGLAGCYEQYF. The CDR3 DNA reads TGTGCCAGCAGTTACCCGGGACTAGCGGGCTGCTACGAGCAGTACTTC.

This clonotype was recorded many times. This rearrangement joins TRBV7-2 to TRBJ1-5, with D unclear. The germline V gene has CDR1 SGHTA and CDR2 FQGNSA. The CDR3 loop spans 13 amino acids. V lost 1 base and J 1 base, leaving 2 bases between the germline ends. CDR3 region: CASSLVSNQPQHF. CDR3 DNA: TGTGCCAGCAGCTTAGTAAGCAATCAGCCCCAGCATTTT. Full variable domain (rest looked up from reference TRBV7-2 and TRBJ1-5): GAGVSQSPSNKVTEKGKDVELRCDPISGHTALYWYRQSLGQGLEFLIYFQGNSAPDKSGLPSDRFSAERTGGSVSTLTIQRTQQEDSAVYLCASSLVSNQPQHFGDGTRLSIL.

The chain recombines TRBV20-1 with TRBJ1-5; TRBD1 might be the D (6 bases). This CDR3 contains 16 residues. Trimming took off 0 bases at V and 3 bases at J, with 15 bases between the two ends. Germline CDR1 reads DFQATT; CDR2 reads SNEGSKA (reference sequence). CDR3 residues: CSARDRRGTHNQPQHF. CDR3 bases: TGCAGTGCTAGAGATCGGAGGGGGACCCACAATCAGCCCCAGCATTTT.